This T cell receptor beta chain appears in the sequencing data of a study of cytomegalovirus exposure and HLA in healthy donors. A multiplex PCR was run with 60 Vbeta primers and 13 Jbeta primers. This table comes from immunoSEQ multiplex PCR, and its TCRdb copy is limited to in-frame clones, with some not included. The table lists 130,000 or so clones, around 80% of them singletons. The study's findings and limits: TCR beta sequences numbering more than 15,000 were associated with HLA alleles at 0.05 false discovery rate in a later analysis.

For this clone: The antigen is unknown.

This CDR3 spans 14 amino acids. Trimming stripped 2 bases from V and 2 bases from J, with 7 bases between. Germline CDR1 SGHTA, CDR2 FQGNSA. This TCR was recovered from a woman in her 50s in good health and CMV-seropositive. The sample taken for sequencing was PBMCs. V and J are TRBV7-2 and TRBJ1-3; D perhaps matches TRBD1 (6 bases). The CDR3 coding sequence is TGTGCCAGCAGCTTAAGGACAGCTGGAAACACCATATATTTT. It encodes CASSLRTAGNTIYF. Using reference TRBV7-2 and TRBJ1-3 for the parts outside the CDR3, the full variable domain is GAGVSQSPSNKVTEKGKDVELRCDPISGHTALYWYRQSLGQGLEFLIYFQGNSAPDKSGLPSDRFSAERTGGSVSTLTIQRTQQEDSAVYLCASSLRTAGNTIYFGEGSWLTVV.